The present TCR beta chain was sequenced within a study of CD8 T cells in ankylosing spondylitis. The study, taken as a whole, reports: The study looked at matched synovial fluid samples from ankylosing spondylitis patients. Disease-linked clones were reported to be significantly enriched there. Disease-linked clones proved CD8+ and comparatively uncommon in peripheral blood. Characteristic, it appeared, of ankylosing spondylitis blood was a TCR beta motif of eight highly homologous variants.

Libraries of TCR beta came from quantitative 5'-RACE with molecular barcodes. TCRdb recomputed calls from the 5' RACE reads with MiXCR, one row per CDR3 protein. The sample holds 250,000 to 300,000 distinct CDR3 sequences, about 20% seen once. This clonotype appeared a few times. Its antigen is not identified. The V gene's germline CDR1 is SGHRS and CDR2 YFSETQ. J gave up 4 bases and V 3 bases, and 4 bases lay outside the gene matches. This CDR3 comprises 14 residues. The chain couples TRBV5-1 to TRBJ2-5, with 9 positions matching TRBD1. The receptor was derived from a male donor with ankylosing spondylitis or in good health (not recorded which). The sequencing sample was made of blood, either unsorted or a sorted T cell fraction (not recorded which). CDR3 residues: CASSSRQGGETQYF. In DNA form, the CDR3 reads TGCGCCAGCAGCTCAAGACAGGGGGGAGAGACCCAGTACTTC.